This T cell receptor (beta chain) appears in the sequencing data of a study of T cell responses to AZD1222 COVID-19 vaccine. As concerns this clone: The antigen remains unidentified. At the DNA level, this CDR3 is encoded by other sequences in the same sample as well.

Per the germline V gene, CDR1 is MDHEN and CDR2 is SYDVKM. The ends were cut back, 2 bases at V and 1 base at J, with 9 bases in the middle. The CDR3 is made up of 14 amino acids. Produced via immunoSEQ multiplex PCR; TCRdb's table is partial and in-frame only. The data hold 100,000 to 150,000 clones, with roughly 91% observed a single time. Notes on the study in general: Regions 160-218 and 743-854 dominated among vaccine-associated CD4 TCRs spanning spike. The sample set comprised mostly white British donors with more females, and clonal diversity was possibly underestimated. Of the AZD1222 recipients, only 5 or 6 were seropositive at baseline.

Here the sequenced sample was peripheral blood, taken on day 0 of MenACWY control vaccination. The TCR was taken from an adult in good health. The chain is built from TRBV28 and TRBJ2-7; the D is unclear. The DNA of the CDR3 is TGTGCCAGCAGTTTAAGTCCTTCTTCCTACGAGCAGTACTTC. It translates to CASSLSPSSYEQYF.